This TCR beta chain was found in a study of T cell repertoires in cytomegalovirus infection. Findings and caveats of the study: Dominating the ex vivo response were TCR beta clonotypes that were CMV-specific and HLA-C-restricted.

TCRdb ran MiXCR on the reads and lists one entry per CDR3 protein. Of around 570,000 distinct CDR3 sequences in the sample, approximately 40% were seen once. This clonotype was observed a handful of times. Its target is not known. V shed 3 bases and J shed 3 bases, with 19 bases lying between them. Germline V gives CDR1 SGHKS, CDR2 YYEKEE (reference sequence). This CDR3 spans 17 amino acids. The receptor was isolated from a human donor in good health (CMV status not recorded). Some clones in this sample may be carry-over from other donors' samples. Sequenced here: cultured PBMCs, sampled from culture after CMV antigen stimulation. The gene calls are TRBV5-5 and TRBJ1-3, with TRBD1 as a possible D gene (5 bases). The CDR3 nucleotides read TGTGCCAGCAGCTGGGACCGGGGCCAAACCCGTGGAAACACCATATATTTT. Its protein is CASSWDRGQTRGNTIYF.